This T cell receptor beta chain comes out of a study of molecular identifiers for immune sequencing clone quantification. TCRdb recomputed calls from the PCR reads with MiXCR, one row per CDR3 protein. The sample has 300,000 to 350,000 distinct CDR3 sequences, about a fifth seen once; the top ten hold 0.7% to 0.9%. V dropped 4 bases and J dropped 3 bases, with 10 bases sitting between them. Germline-derived CDR1 and CDR2 are LNHDA and SQIVND (reference sequence). This CDR3 comprises 14 residues. The chain carries TRBV19 and TRBJ2-1, with D unclear. The TCR originated in a human donor in good health. Some libraries in this study had Jurkat cell RNA spiked in. The sequenced sample was naive CD8+ T cells from blood, with Jurkat cell RNA spiked in. Subset indicated: FACS-sorted CD8+CD4-CCR7+CD45RA+ naive T cells. The CDR3 nucleotides read TGTGCCAGTAGTACAGTCGGAAGCTACAATGAGCAGTTCTTC. It codes for CASSTVGSYNEQFF.